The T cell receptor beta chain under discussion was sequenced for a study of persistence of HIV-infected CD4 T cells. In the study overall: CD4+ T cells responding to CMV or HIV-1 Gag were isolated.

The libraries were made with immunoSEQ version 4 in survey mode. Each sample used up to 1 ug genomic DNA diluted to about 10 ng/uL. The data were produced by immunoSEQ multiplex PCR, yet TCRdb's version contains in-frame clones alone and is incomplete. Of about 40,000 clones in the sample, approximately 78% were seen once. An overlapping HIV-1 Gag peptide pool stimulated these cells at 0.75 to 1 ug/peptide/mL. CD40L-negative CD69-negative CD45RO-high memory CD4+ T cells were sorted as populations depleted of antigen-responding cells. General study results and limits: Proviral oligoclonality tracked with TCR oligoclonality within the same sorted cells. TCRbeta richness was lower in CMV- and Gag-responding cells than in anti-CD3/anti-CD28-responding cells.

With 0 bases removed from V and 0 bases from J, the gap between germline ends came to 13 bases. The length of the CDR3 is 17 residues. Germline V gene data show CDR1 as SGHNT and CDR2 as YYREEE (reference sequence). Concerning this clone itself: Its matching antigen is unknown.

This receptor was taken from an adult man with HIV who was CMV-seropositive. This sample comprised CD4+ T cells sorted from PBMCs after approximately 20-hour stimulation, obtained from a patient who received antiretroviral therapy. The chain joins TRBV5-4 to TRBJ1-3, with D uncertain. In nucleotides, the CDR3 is TGTGCCAGCAGCTTGGCCGGGCCCCTGAGCTCTGGAAACACCATATATTTT. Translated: CASSLAGPLSSGNTIYF.